The T cell receptor beta chain described here comes from a study of HIV-infected children after antiretroviral therapy interruption. Study overall: Children were on planned treatment interruption or continuous treatment. Most children had recorded EBV and CMV exposure. The study's findings and limits: Naive CD4+ sequences overlapped less between time points once interruption began. Some non-naive CD45RA+ T cells might be present among sorted naive cells.

CDR3 length equals 12 residues. With 4 bases removed from V and 5 bases from J, the gap between germline ends came to 7 bases. Per germline, CDR1 SGHKS and CDR2 YYEKEE (reference sequence). Unique molecular identifiers were included in an RNA-based 3' RACE TCR library. TCRdb reanalysed the 3' RACE reads using MiXCR and keeps one entry per CDR3 protein. The data show about 83,000 distinct CDR3 sequences, with under 8% seen just once and roughly 1.1% held by the top ten. Specified treatment: PENTA 11 planned treatment interruption arm or continuous ART arm. The sample holds many counts of this clonotype. The antigen is not known.

This TCR was recovered from a pool of human donors with HIV. This sample comprised CD45RA+ CD4+ T cells from PBMCs, pooled from several time points, obtained from a donor given antiretroviral therapy, either interrupted or continuous. Documented subset: naive CD4+ CD45RA+ CD45RO- T cells. The chain uses TRBV5-5 and TRBJ2-1; no definite D call. CDR3: CASSVSDNEQFF. CDR3 nucleotides: TGTGCCAGCAGCGTAAGTGACAATGAGCAGTTCTTC.